These 28 T cell receptor beta chains were sequenced from one sample in a study of cytomegalovirus exposure and HLA in healthy donors. The PCR made use of 60 Vbeta and 13 Jbeta primers. Sequenced by immunoSEQ multiplex PCR; TCRdb stores in-frame clones only, minus some. The table includes fewer than 80,000 clones, approximately 75% detected once. Sequences were obtained from PBMCs. The receptor source for this set is a woman in her thirties in good health and CMV-seronegative.

The chain is built from TRBV6-1 and TRBJ2-1; D is ambiguous. The V end was cut by 4 bases, the J end by 9 bases, with 16 bases between. Germline V gene sequence: CDR1 MNHNS, CDR2 SASEGT. The CDR3 contains 14 residues. CDR3 DNA: TGTGCCAGCAGTGCCAATCTAGAAGGCGTTGAGCAGTTCTTC. The encoded protein is CASSANLEGVEQFF.

The rearrangement joins TRBV27 to TRBJ2-5; D is perhaps TRBD1 (6 bases). The CDR3 has 13 residues. V was clipped by 3 bases and J by 4 bases, with 9 bases between them. The germline V gene encodes CDR1 MNHEY and CDR2 SMNVEV (reference sequence). The CDR3 is CASSFPGVETQYF. In nucleotides, the CDR3 is TGTGCCAGCAGTTTCCCAGGGGTAGAGACCCAGTACTTC.

This clone was picked up a small number of times. This chain uses TRBV4-2 with TRBJ1-5, with a tentative D call TRBD1 (5 bases). Germline V CDR1 and CDR2: LGHNA, YNFKEQ. The CDR3 loop spans 15 amino acids. V dropped 0 bases and J dropped 2 bases, with 8 bases sitting between them. CDR3 sequence (DNA): TGTGCCAGCAGCCAAGATCCCAGGGGCAATCAGCCCCAGCATTTT. Translated, it gives CASSQDPRGNQPQHF.

The CDR3 DNA reads TGTGCCAGCAGTTCGGAGCAGGGGACGGGGCTTTATGGCTACACCTTC. This sequence encodes CASSSEQGTGLYGYTF. V gene TRBV28 combines with J gene TRBJ1-2; weak D call: TRBD1 (6 bases). The CDR3 consists of 16 residues. The germline V gene encodes CDR1 MDHEN and CDR2 SYDVKM. The V end lost 4 bases, the J end lost 5 bases, and 20 bases lay between the germline ends.

The chain uses TRBV4-3 and TRBJ2-1; 12 bases line up with TRBD2. V trimming: 6 bases; J trimming: 5 bases; junction bases outside the gene matches: 11. CDR1 and CDR2 from the germline V gene are LGHNA and YSLEER. The CDR3 extends over 17 amino acids. The CDR3 loop reads CASSFRLAGGADNEQFF. Here the CDR3 DNA reads TGCGCCAGCAGTTTTCGGCTAGCGGGAGGGGCAGACAATGAGCAGTTCTTC.

The V gene is TRBV28, the J gene TRBJ1-5, with TRBD1 identical over 8 bases. CDR3 length: 14 residues. The J segment lost 1 base and the V segment lost 6 bases, leaving 2 bases of the junction unmatched. The germline gives CDR1 MDHEN, CDR2 SYDVKM. CDR3 sequence: CASSRDRSNQPQHF. The CDR3 DNA reads TGTGCCAGCAGCCGGGACAGGAGCAATCAGCCCCAGCATTTT. The whole variable domain, filled in from reference TRBV28 and TRBJ1-5, reads DVKVTQSSRYLVKRTGEKVFLECVQDMDHENMFWYRQDPGLGLRLIYFSYDVKMKEKGDIPEGYSVSREKKERFSLILESASTNQTSMYLCASSRDRSNQPQHFGDGTRLSIL.

The J gene is TRBJ2-7, the V gene TRBV5-6; no definite D call. The CDR3 covers 9 residues. The germline V gene encodes CDR1 SGHDT and CDR2 YYEEEE. The germline V and J ends were trimmed by 4 bases and 7 bases, with 3 bases remaining between them. The CDR3 region has the DNA TGTGCCAGCAGCCTAGAGCAGTACGTC. Its translation: CASSLEQYV.

This chain links TRBV7-3 with TRBJ1-1; possibly TRBD1 for D (6 bases). V was clipped by 2 bases and J by 0 bases, with 16 bases between them. Germline V gene data show CDR1 as SGHTA and CDR2 as FQGTGA. The CDR3 has 17 amino acids. CDR3 DNA sequence: TGTGCCAGCAGCTTACATGCAGGGGTAGGGGTGAACACTGAAGCTTTCTTT. As protein: CASSLHAGVGVNTEAFF.

By its share, this clone is medium-sized. This chain connects TRBV6-5 to TRBJ1-2, with unresolved D. Germline V gives CDR1 MNHEY, CDR2 SVGAGI. Trimming left V 10 bases short and J 5 bases short, with 14 bases between. This CDR3 is 12 amino acids long. CDR3 in amino acids: CATDHRLYGYTF. As DNA, the CDR3 is TGTGCCACGGACCACAGACTATATGGCTACACCTTC.

The chain recombines TRBV6-5 with TRBJ1-4; 7 bases align to TRBD1. V was pared by 7 bases and J by 4 bases, with 6 bases of the junction left unmatched. CDR1 and CDR2 (germline): MNHEY, SVGAGI. The CDR3 runs to 14 residues. DNA for the CDR3: TGTGCCAGCACCACGAACAGGGGTAATGAAAAACTGTTTTTT. Translating it yields CASTTNRGNEKLFF.

V gene TRBV6-5 combines with J gene TRBJ2-7; no clear D. With 5 bases removed from V and 3 bases from J, the gap between germline ends came to 14 bases. From germline, CDR1 is MNHEY and CDR2 SVGAGI. The CDR3 is made up of 14 amino acids. CDR3 nucleotides: TGTGCCAGCAGTGACCGAGGCGCCTTCTACGAGCAGTACTTC. Amino acids: CASSDRGAFYEQYF.

The CDR3 protein is CASSHGTLFF. The CDR3 DNA sequence: TGTGCCAGCAGCCATGGGACTTTGTTCTTC. The V gene is TRBV5-5, the J gene TRBJ2-1, with a possible D match to TRBD2 (6 bases). This CDR3 is 10 amino acids long. Trimming left V 4 bases short and J 15 bases short, with 11 bases between. Germline-derived CDR1 and CDR2 are SGHKS and YYEKEE (reference sequence).

Concerning this clone: In the same sample, other DNA sequences code for this CDR3. V gene TRBV27 combines with J gene TRBJ2-1, with TRBD2 identical over 11 bases. CDR1 is MNHEY and CDR2 is SMNVEV in the germline V gene (reference sequence). The CDR3 runs 15 residues. J was trimmed by 6 bases and V by 4 bases; bases with no gene match: 5. Written as DNA, the CDR3 is TGTGCCAGCAGTTATACCGGGACTAGCGGCAATGAGCAGTTCTTC. This gives the protein CASSYTGTSGNEQFF.

The chain combines TRBV19 with TRBJ1-2, with 7 bases lining up with TRBD1. The CDR3 has 15 amino acids. Germline lookup yields CDR1 LNHDA and CDR2 SQIVND (reference sequence). The J segment lost 4 bases and the V segment lost 7 bases, leaving 12 bases of the junction unmatched. The CDR3 coding sequence is TGTGCCAGTAACTCCGGGACAGTCAACGCCTATGGCTACACCTTC. It yields the protein CASNSGTVNAYGYTF.

The V call is TRBV6-5, the J call TRBJ1-1; D unclear. CDR1 is MNHEY, CDR2 SVGAGI, per germline. The CDR3 sequence is 14 residues long. V lost 1 base and J 1 base, leaving 7 bases between the germline ends. In nucleotides, the CDR3 is TGTGCCAGCAGTTACTTTGGCCAGAACACTGAAGCTTTCTTT. Its translation is CASSYFGQNTEAFF.

This chain uses TRBV7-2 with TRBJ2-7, with D possibly matching TRBD2 (6 bases). The V end was cut by 7 bases, the J end by 5 bases, with 12 bases between. There are 12 residues in the CDR3. The germline gives CDR1 SGHTA, CDR2 FQGNSA. The CDR3 reads CASTVLANEQYF. The CDR3 DNA is TGTGCCAGCACCGTACTAGCAAACGAGCAGTACTTC.

The chain links TRBV10-1 to TRBJ1-5; TRBD1 matches at 9 bases. The CDR3 loop spans 14 amino acids. Germline CDR1 reads WNHNN; CDR2 reads SYGVQD (reference sequence). J gave up 3 bases and V 10 bases, and 7 bases lay outside the gene matches. The CDR3, as DNA: TGCGCCACCAGAACAGGGGGCCCCAATCAGCCCCAGCATTTT. It codes for CATRTGGPNQPQHF.

The V gene is TRBV11-2, the J gene TRBJ1-1; possibly TRBD1 for D (5 bases). Germline assignment: CDR1 SGHAT and CDR2 FQNNGV. The V gene lost 6 bases and the J gene lost 7 bases, with 9 bases spanning the gap. The CDR3 runs to 11 residues. CDR3 amino acids: CASSRQIEAFF. The CDR3 DNA follows: TGTGCCAGCAGTCGACAGATTGAAGCTTTCTTT.

CDR3 region: CASRAPGTGIYEQYF. CDR3 DNA sequence: TGTGCCAGCAGGGCCCCCGGGACAGGGATATACGAGCAGTACTTC. The J gene is TRBJ2-7, the V gene TRBV27, with 9 bases lining up with TRBD1. V dropped 6 bases and J dropped 4; count of bases not matched to a gene: 10. Germline V lookup: CDR1 MNHEY, CDR2 SMNVEV (reference sequence). This CDR3 has 15 residues.

This clone has just one count. The genes are TRBV4-1 and TRBJ2-7; 11 nucleotides agree with TRBD2. The CDR3 consists of 16 residues. V gave up 1 base and J gave up 2 bases; unmatched junction bases: 4. Per the germline V gene, CDR1 is MGHRA and CDR2 is YSYEKL. The CDR3 region has the DNA TGCGCCAGCAGCCAAGTGACTAGCGGGACCCCCTACGAGCAGTACTTC. It is translated as CASSQVTSGTPYEQYF.

The CDR3 sequence: CASSLSSGNEQFF. CDR3 DNA: TGTGCCAGCAGTTTAAGTAGCGGCAATGAGCAGTTCTTC. This chain uses TRBV27 with TRBJ2-1, with D perhaps TRBD2 (6 bases). The CDR3 spans 13 residues. V was cut by 2 bases and J by 6 bases, with 8 bases left in between. Per germline, CDR1 MNHEY and CDR2 SMNVEV (reference sequence).

The J gene is TRBJ2-1, the V gene TRBV7-6, with 8 nucleotides matching TRBD1. Germline V lookup: CDR1 SGHVS, CDR2 FNYEAQ. J was trimmed by 6 bases and V by 4 bases; bases with no gene match: 8. The length of the CDR3 is 15 residues. CDR3 bases: TGTGCCAGCAGCTCGACCGGGACAGGTACCAATGAGCAGTTCTTC. It encodes CASSSTGTGTNEQFF.

This clone turned up a few times. The rearrangement uses TRBV6-5 and TRBJ1-6; D may be TRBD1 (6 bases). The CDR3 totals 12 residues. Per germline, CDR1 MNHEY and CDR2 SVGAGI. V dropped 6 bases and J dropped 10 bases, with 10 bases sitting between them. The CDR3 coding sequence is TGTGCCAGCAGCCAGGGGCTGTCACCCCTCCACTTT. Translated: CASSQGLSPLHF.

The chain uses TRBV7-6 and TRBJ1-1, with D tentatively TRBD1 (6 bases). The germline CDR1 and CDR2 sequences are SGHVS and FNYEAQ. The CDR3 sequence is 13 residues long. V was clipped by 4 bases and J by 8 bases, with 14 bases between them. CDR3 DNA sequence: TGTGCCAGCAGCTCCGGATGGACAGCCGAAGCTTTCTTT. Translating gives CASSSGWTAEAFF.

This clone was recorded only once. The rearrangement uses TRBV28 and TRBJ2-5, with 9 bases fitting TRBD2. The CDR3 contains 14 residues. With 6 bases clipped from V and 1 base from J, the junction kept 3 bases outside the gene matches. Germline V gene data show CDR1 as MDHEN and CDR2 as SYDVKM. CDR3 loop: CASSETSGQETQYF. The CDR3 DNA sequence: TGTGCCAGCAGCGAGACTAGCGGCCAAGAGACCCAGTACTTC.

The rearrangement uses TRBV7-9 and TRBJ2-2, with D perhaps matching TRBD2 (6 bases). The CDR3 consists of 16 residues. Deletions cut 2 bases from V and 0 bases from J, with 10 bases between. The germline V gene encodes CDR1 SEHNR and CDR2 FQNEAQ (reference sequence). The DNA for the CDR3 is TGTGCCAGCAGCTTAAAAGGCGGGGCGAACACCGGGGAGCTGTTTTTT. This sequence encodes CASSLKGGANTGELFF.

This clone was counted a few times. V usage is TRBV6-1 and J usage is TRBJ2-7; the match to TRBD2 covers 11 bases. The CDR3 sequence is 15 residues long. V trimming: 4 bases; J trimming: 4 bases; junction bases outside the gene matches: 6. Per germline, CDR1 MNHNS and CDR2 SASEGT. CDR3 nucleotide sequence: TGTGCCAGCAGTGGGCTAGCGGGAGGAAAGTACGAGCAGTACTTC. Translated: CASSGLAGGKYEQYF.

The genes are TRBV7-2 and TRBJ2-7, with 12 bases that match TRBD2. J was trimmed by 2 bases and V by 5 bases; bases with no gene match: 13. The CDR3 is 18 residues long. Germline CDR1 is SGHTA and CDR2 is FQGNSA. CDR3 nucleotides: TGTGCCAGCAGCCCCCTCGGCCGGACTAGCGGGGTTCCCTACGAGCAGTACTTC. This gives the protein CASSPLGRTSGVPYEQYF.